The 14 T cell receptor beta chains in this list originate from one sample, sequenced in a study of identical twins' blood T cells. TCRdb reprocessed the 5' RACE reads with MiXCR, giving one entry per CDR3 protein. The table has 400,000 or so distinct CDR3 sequences, about 28% seen once. What was sequenced was PBMCs. Receptor source: a woman aged 18-55 years in good health.

The chain couples TRBV19 to TRBJ2-1, with 8 positions matching TRBD1. The CDR3 has 16 amino acids. After removal of 3 bases from V and 2 bases from J, the junction contained 6 bases not matched to a gene. Looked up from germline, CDR1 is LNHDA and CDR2 is SQIVND (reference sequence). The CDR3 here is CASSIGQGTAYNEQFF. The CDR3 DNA follows: TGTGCCAGTAGTATCGGACAGGGAACGGCCTACAATGAGCAGTTCTTC.

The CDR3 DNA is TGCAGTGCTAGCGGAGCGGGTCCCTACAATGAGCAGTTCTTC. Translating gives CSASGAGPYNEQFF. The chain is built from TRBV20-1 and TRBJ2-1; a weak D match, TRBD2 (6 bases). Deletions cut 3 bases from V and 2 bases from J, with 11 bases between. The CDR3 loop spans 14 amino acids. Germline CDR1 reads DFQATT; CDR2 reads SNEGSKA (reference sequence).

J is TRBJ2-3 and V is TRBV20-1; the D gene is possibly TRBD1 (6 bases). The CDR3 spans 13 residues. The V end lost 5 bases, the J end lost 3 bases, and 12 bases lay between the germline ends. Per the germline V gene, CDR1 is DFQATT and CDR2 is SNEGSKA (reference sequence). CDR3 sequence: CSAEPQGTDTQYF. CDR3 nucleotide sequence: TGCAGTGCTGAACCGCAGGGGACAGATACGCAGTATTTT.

This clonotype occurred a few times. The junction departs from germline at one end; a sequencing error may be responsible. The gene calls are TRBV18 and TRBJ1-2; weak D call: TRBD1 (6 bases). The CDR3 loop spans 14 amino acids. CDR1 is KGHSH and CDR2 is LQKENI in the germline V gene. CDR3 sequence reads: CASPPTAGADGYTF. Written as DNA, the CDR3 is TGTGCCAGCCCACCTACAGCAGGGGCGGATGGCTACACCTTC.

The rearrangement links TRBV7-3 to TRBJ2-2; D remains unclear. The CDR3 totals 13 residues. V was shortened by 6 bases and J by 4 bases, with 9 bases between the two germline ends. Germline lookup yields CDR1 SGHTA and CDR2 FQGTGA. The CDR3 loop is CASSISITGELFF. The CDR3 nucleotides are TGTGCCAGCAGTATTTCTATCACCGGGGAGCTGTTTTTT.

About this clonotype: One end of the junction is discordant with germline, which a read error may explain. The CDR3 nucleotides read TGTGCCAGCAGTTTAAGTTACAATGGGCAGTTCTTC. This sequence encodes CASSLSYNGQFF. The genes are TRBV12-3 or TRBV12-4 and TRBJ2-1, with D hard to call. The CDR3 covers 12 residues.

Of note for this clonotype: Just one base apart from a much larger clone, this may be a read error. The chain recombines TRBV20-1 with TRBJ2-4; tentative D call: TRBD2 (6 bases). The germline V gene has CDR1 DFQATT and CDR2 SNEGSKA (reference sequence). Trimming stripped 5 bases from V and 2 bases from J, with 7 bases between. The CDR3 sequence is 12 residues long. The CDR3 loop reads CSAGGSKNIQYF. Here the CDR3 DNA reads TGCAGTGCTGGGGGGTCCAAAAACATTCAGTACTTC.

As to this clonotype: A much larger clone lies a single base off, so this may be a read error. The chain is built from TRBV10-3 and TRBJ2-1; no clear D. Per the germline V gene, CDR1 is ENHRY and CDR2 is SYGVKD. CDR3 length equals 12 residues. In DNA, the CDR3 is TGTGCCATCAGGGCCACAAACAATGAGCAGCTCTTC. This gives the protein CAIRATNNEQLF.

The chain uses TRBV2 and TRBJ1-2; D is unclear. CDR1 is SNHLY, CDR2 FYNNEI, per germline. Trimming shortened V by 8 bases and J by 8 bases, and 18 bases separated the two germline ends. The CDR3 totals 13 residues. The CDR3 sequence is CASPGDLSAGYTF. The CDR3 bases are TGTGCCAGCCCTGGTGATTTGTCAGCGGGCTACACCTTC. Complete variable domain (other parts from reference TRBV2 and TRBJ1-2): EPEVTQTPSHQVTQMGQEVILRCVPISNHLYFYWYRQILGQKVEFLVSFYNNEISEKSEIFDDQFSVERPDGSNFTLKIRSTKLEDSAMYFCASPGDLSAGYTFGSGTRLTVV.

This clonotype was seen repeatedly, ten times or more. The chain employs TRBV12-3 or TRBV12-4 and TRBJ1-1; TRBD1 might be the D (6 bases). Between the trimmed V and J ends, which lost 4 bases and 11 bases, there was a span of 20 bases. CDR3 length: 14 amino acids. The CDR3: CASSSSGADMGAFF. CDR3 DNA sequence: TGTGCCAGCAGTTCCTCAGGGGCTGACATGGGGGCTTTCTTT.

This clonotype was picked up a small number of times. The rearrangement joins TRBV12-5 to TRBJ1-6; 9 bases match TRBD1. Germline V CDR1 and CDR2: LGHNT, FRNRAP. With V trimmed by 1 base and J by 7 bases, 2 bases remained unmatched. This CDR3 is built from 15 residues. DNA of the CDR3: TGTGCTAGTGGTTTGGACAGGGGGCCAAATTCACCCCTCCACTTT. Amino acid sequence: CASGLDRGPNSPLHF.

This rearrangement joins TRBV12-3 or TRBV12-4 to TRBJ1-1; the D gene is possibly TRBD1 (5 bases). The V end was cut by 2 bases, the J end by 5 bases, with 12 bases between. CDR3 length: 14 amino acids. In DNA, the CDR3 is TGTGCCAGCAGTTTAATGCAGGGAGCGACTGAAGCTTTCTTT. Protein: CASSLMQGATEAFF.

This clonotype was seen many times. CDR3 in amino acids: CSAEHRDKEADTQYF. The CDR3 nucleotides are TGCAGTGCTGAACACCGGGACAAGGAGGCAGATACGCAGTATTTT. The genes are TRBV20-1 and TRBJ2-3; D is possibly TRBD1 (6 bases). V was pared by 5 bases and J by 4 bases, with 19 bases between. Germline V gene data show CDR1 as DFQATT and CDR2 as SNEGSKA (reference sequence). This CDR3 is 15 amino acids long.

The sample holds a few counts of this clonotype. The chain carries TRBV12-3 or TRBV12-4 and TRBJ1-5, with D unresolved. This CDR3 has 12 amino acids. The V gene lost 3 bases and the J gene lost 12 bases, with 12 bases spanning the gap. The CDR3 DNA reads as TGTGCCAGCAGTTTTTTGGGGTCCAGCCAGCATTTT. Protein: CASSFLGSSQHF.